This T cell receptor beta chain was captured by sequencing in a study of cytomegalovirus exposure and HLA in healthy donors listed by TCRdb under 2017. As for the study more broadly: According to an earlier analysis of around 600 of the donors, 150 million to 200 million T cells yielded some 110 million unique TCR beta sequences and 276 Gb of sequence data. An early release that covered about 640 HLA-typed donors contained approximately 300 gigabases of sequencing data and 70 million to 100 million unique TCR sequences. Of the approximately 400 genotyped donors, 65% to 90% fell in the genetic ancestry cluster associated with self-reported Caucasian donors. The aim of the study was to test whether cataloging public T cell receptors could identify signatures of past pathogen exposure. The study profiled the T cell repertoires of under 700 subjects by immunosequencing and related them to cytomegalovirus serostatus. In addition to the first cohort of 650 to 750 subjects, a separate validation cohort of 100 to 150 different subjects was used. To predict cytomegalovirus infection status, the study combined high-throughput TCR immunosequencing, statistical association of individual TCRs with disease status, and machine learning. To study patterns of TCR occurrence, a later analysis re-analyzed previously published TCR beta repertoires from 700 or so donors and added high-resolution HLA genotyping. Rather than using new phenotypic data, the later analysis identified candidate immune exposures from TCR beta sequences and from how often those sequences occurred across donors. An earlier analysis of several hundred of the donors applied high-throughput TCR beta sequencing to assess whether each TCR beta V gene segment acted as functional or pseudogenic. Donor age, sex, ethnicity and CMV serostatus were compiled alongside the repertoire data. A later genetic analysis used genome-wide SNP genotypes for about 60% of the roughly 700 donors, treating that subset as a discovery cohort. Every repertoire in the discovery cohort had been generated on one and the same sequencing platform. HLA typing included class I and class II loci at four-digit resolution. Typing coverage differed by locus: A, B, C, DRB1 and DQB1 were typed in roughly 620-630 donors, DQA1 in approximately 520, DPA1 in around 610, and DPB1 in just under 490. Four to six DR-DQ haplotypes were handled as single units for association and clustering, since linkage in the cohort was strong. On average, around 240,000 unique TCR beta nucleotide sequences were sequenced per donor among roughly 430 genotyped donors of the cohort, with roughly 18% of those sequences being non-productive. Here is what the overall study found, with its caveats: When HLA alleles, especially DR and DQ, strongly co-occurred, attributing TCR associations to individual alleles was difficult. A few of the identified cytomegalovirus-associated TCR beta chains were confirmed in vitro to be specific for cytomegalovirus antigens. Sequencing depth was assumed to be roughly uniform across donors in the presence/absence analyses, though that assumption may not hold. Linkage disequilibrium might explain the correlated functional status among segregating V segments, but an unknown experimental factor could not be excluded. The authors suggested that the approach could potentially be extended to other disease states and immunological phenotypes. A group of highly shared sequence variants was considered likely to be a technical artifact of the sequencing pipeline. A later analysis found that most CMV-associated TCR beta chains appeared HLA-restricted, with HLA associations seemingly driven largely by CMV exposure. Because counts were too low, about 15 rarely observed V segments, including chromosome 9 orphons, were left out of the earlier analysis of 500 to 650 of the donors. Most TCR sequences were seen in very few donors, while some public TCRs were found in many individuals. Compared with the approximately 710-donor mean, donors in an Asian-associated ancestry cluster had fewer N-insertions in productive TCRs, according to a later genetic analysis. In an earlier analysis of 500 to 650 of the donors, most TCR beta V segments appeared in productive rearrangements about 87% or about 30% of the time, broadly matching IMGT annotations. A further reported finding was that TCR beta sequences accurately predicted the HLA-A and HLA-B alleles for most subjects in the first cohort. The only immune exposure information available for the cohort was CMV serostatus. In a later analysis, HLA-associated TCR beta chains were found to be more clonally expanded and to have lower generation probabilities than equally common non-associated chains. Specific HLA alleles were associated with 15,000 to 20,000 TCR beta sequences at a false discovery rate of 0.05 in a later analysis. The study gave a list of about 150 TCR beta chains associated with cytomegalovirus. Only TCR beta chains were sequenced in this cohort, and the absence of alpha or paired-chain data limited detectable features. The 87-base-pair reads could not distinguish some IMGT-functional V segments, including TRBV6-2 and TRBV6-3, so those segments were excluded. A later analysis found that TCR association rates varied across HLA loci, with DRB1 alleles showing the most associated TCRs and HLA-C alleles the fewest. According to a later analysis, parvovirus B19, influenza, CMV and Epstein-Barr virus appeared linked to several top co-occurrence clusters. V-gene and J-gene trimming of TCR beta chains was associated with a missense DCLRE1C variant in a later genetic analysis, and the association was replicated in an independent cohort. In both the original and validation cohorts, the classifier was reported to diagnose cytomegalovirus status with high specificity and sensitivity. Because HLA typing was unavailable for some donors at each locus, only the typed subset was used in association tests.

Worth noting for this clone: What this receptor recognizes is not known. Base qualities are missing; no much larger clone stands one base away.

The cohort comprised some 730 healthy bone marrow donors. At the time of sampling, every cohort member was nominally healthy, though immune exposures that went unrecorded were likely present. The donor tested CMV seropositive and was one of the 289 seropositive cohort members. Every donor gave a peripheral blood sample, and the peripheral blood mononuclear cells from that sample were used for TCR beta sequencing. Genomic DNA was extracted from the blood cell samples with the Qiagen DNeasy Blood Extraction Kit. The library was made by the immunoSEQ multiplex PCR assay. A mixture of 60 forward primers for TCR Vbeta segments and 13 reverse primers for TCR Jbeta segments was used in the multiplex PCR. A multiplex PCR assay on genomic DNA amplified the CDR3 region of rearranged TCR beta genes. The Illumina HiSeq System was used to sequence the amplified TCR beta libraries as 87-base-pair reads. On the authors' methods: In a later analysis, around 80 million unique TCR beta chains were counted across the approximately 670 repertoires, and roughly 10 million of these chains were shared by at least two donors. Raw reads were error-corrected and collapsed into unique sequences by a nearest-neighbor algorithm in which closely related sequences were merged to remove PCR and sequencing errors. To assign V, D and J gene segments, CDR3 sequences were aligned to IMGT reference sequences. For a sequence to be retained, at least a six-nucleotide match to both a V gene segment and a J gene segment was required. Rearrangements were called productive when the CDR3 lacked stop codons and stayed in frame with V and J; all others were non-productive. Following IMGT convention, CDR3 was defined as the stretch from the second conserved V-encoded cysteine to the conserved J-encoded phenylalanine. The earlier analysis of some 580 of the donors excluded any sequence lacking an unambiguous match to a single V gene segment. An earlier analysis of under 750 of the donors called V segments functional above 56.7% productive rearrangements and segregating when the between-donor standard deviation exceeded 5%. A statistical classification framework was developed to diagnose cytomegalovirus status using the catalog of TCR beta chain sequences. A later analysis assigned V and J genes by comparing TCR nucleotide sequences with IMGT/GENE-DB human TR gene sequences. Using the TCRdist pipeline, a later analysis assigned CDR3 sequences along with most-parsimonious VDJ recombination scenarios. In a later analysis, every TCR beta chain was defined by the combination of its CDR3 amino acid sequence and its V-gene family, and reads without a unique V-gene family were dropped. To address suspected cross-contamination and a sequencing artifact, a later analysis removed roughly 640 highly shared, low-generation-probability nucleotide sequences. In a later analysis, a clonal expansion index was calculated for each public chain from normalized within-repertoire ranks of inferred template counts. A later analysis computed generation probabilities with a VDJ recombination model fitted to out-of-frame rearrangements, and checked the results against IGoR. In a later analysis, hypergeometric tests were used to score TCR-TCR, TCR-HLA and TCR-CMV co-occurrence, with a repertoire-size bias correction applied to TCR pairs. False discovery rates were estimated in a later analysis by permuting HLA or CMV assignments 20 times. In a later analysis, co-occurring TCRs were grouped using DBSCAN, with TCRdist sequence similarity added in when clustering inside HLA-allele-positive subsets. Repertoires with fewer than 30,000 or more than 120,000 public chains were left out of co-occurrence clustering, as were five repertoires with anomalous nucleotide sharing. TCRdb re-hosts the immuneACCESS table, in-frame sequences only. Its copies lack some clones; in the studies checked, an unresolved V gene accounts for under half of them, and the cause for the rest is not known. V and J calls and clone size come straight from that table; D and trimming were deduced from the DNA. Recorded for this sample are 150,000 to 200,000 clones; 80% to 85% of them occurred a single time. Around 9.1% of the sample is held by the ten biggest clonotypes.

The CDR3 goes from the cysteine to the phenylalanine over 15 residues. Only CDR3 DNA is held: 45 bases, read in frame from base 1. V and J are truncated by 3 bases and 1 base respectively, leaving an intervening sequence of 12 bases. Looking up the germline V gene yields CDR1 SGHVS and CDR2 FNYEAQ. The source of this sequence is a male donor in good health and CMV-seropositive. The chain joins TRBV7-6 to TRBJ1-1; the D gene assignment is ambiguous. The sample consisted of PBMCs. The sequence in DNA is TGTGCCAGCAGCTTGGAAGGGAGAGGGAACACTGAAGCTTTCTTT. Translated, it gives CASSLEGRGNTEAFF.